This TCR beta chain was captured in a study of T cell responses to AZD1222 COVID-19 vaccine. Study observations and caveats: Spike-specific TCR repertoires showed rising breadth and depth after two AZD1222 doses. Nearly half of spike-specific TCRs reportedly target variant regions that are unmutated in the B.1.351 and B.1.1.7 variants. Only 5 or 6 people who got AZD1222 tested seropositive at baseline.

Remarks on this clone: The antigen remains unidentified.

TCRdb keeps only in-frame clones here, not all; method: immunoSEQ multiplex PCR. This repertoire shows tens of thousands of clones, 80% to 90% found once; its top ten account for 7% to 10%. In germline, CDR1 is SGDLS, CDR2 YYNGEE. There are 16 residues in the CDR3. Deletions cut 2 bases from V and 2 bases from J, with 15 bases between. The sequence was obtained from an adult who received the AZD1222 COVID-19 vaccine. Sequenced here: peripheral blood, sampled 28 days after the second AZD1222 dose. The chain links TRBV9 to TRBJ2-3; D might be TRBD2 (5 bases). The CDR3 DNA reads as TGTGCCAGCAGCGTTATGGGCGGGTCCTTCACAGATACGCAGTATTTT. This sequence encodes CASSVMGGSFTDTQYF.